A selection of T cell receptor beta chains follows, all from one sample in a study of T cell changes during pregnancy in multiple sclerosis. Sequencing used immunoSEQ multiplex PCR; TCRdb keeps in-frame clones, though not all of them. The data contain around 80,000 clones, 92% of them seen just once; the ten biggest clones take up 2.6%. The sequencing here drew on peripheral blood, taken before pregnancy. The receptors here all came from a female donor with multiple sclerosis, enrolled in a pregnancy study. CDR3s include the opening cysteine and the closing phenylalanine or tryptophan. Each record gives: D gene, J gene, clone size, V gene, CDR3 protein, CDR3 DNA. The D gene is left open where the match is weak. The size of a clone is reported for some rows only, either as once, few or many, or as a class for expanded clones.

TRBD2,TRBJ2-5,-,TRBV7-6,CASSLTHSAGQETQYF,TGTGCCAGCAGCTTAACCCACTCAGCGGGGCAAGAGACCCAGTACTTC
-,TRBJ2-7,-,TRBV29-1,CSAWDTWRDEQYF,TGCAGCGCGTGGGACACTTGGCGCGACGAGCAGTACTTC
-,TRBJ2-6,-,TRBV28,CASSLSRTRHSGANVLTF,TGTGCCAGCAGTTTATCGAGGACACGACACTCTGGGGCCAACGTCCTGACTTTC
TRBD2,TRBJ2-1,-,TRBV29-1,CSVLGLAGGPRSSYNEQFF,TGCAGCGTTTTGGGACTAGCGGGAGGCCCTAGGAGCTCCTACAATGAGCAGTTCTTC
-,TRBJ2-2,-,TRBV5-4,CASSPNRANTGELFF,TGTGCCAGCAGCCCCAACAGGGCGAACACCGGGGAGCTGTTTTTT
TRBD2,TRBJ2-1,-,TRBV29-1,CSVLAGVLNEQFF,TGCAGCGTGTTAGCGGGAGTACTTAATGAGCAGTTCTTC
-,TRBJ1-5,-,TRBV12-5,CASGFRDSGGFQPQHF,TGTGCTAGTGGTTTTAGGGACTCAGGAGGGTTTCAGCCCCAGCATTTT
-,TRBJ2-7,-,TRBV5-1,CASSLRGLGYEQYF,TGCGCCAGCAGCTTGAGAGGGCTTGGCTACGAGCAGTACTTC
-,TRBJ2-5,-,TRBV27,CASSFMAGETQYF,TGTGCCAGCAGTTTCATGGCGGGAGAGACCCAGTACTTC
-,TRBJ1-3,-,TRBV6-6,CASSGGSSGNTIYF,TGTGCCAGCTCAGGTGGAAGCTCTGGAAACACCATATATTTT
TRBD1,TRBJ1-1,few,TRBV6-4,CASSNGTENTEAFF,TGTGCCAGCAGTAACGGGACAGAGAACACTGAAGCTTTCTTT
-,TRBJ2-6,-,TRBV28,CASSFYGSGANVLTF,TGTGCCAGCAGTTTTTACGGCTCTGGGGCCAACGTCCTGACTTTC
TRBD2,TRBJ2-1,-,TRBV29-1,CSVDPGLDYEQFF,TGCAGCGTTGACCCGGGACTAGATTATGAGCAGTTCTTC
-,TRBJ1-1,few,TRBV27,CASSLRGSTEAFF,TGTGCCAGCAGTTTAAGGGGGAGCACTGAAGCTTTCTTT
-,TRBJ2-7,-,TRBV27,CASISQGRGVYEQYF,TGTGCCAGCATATCTCAGGGGCGAGGGGTCTACGAGCAGTACTTC
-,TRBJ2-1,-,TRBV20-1,CSAVRDFQFF,TGCAGTGCCGTCCGGGACTTTCAGTTCTTC
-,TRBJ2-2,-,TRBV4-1,CASSLARGNTGELFF,TGCGCCAGCAGCCTCGCTAGAGGGAACACCGGGGAGCTGTTTTTT
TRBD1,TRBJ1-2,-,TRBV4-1,CASSQPGTGYYGYTF,TGCGCCAGCAGCCAACCTGGGACAGGGTACTATGGCTACACCTTC
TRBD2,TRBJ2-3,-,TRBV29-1,CSVGGLAGGLSTDTQYF,TGCAGCGTTGGGGGCCTAGCGGGAGGGCTCAGCACAGATACGCAGTATTTT
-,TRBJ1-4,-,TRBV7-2,CASSLMVFRGATNEKLFF,TGTGCCAGCAGCTTAATGGTGTTTCGGGGAGCAACTAATGAAAAACTGTTTTTT
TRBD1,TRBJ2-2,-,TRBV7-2,CASSLKRSAGGGRGELFF,TGTGCCAGCAGCTTAAAGAGGTCGGCAGGGGGCGGCCGCGGGGAGCTGTTTTTT
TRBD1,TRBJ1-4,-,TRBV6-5,CASSFHRGIGEKLFF,TGTGCCAGCAGTTTCCACAGGGGAATAGGTGAAAAACTGTTTTTT